The entry that follows covers one TCR beta chain sequence. This CDR3 region has 12 residues. V dropped 8 bases and J dropped 2 bases, with 10 bases sitting between them. The germline CDR1 and CDR2 sequences are ENHRY and SYGVKD. The source of the sample is a study of T cell changes during pregnancy in multiple sclerosis. Produced via immunoSEQ multiplex PCR; TCRdb's table is partial and in-frame only. The sample consists of about 59,000 clones, roughly 93% of them appearing once. Sample: CD4+ T cells from peripheral blood mononuclear cells, taken before pregnancy. The sequence was obtained from a female donor with multiple sclerosis, enrolled in a pregnancy study. The V and J genes are TRBV10-3 and TRBJ2-7; D gene uncertain. The CDR3 sequence: CAIAAVPYEQYF. CDR3 sequence (DNA): TGTGCCATCGCTGCAGTGCCCTACGAGCAGTACTTC.